What follows are 16 T cell receptor beta chains derived from one specimen sequenced in a study of shared clonotypes between healthy human individuals. Produced via immunoSEQ multiplex PCR; TCRdb's table is partial and in-frame only. The table includes 2 million to 2.5 million clones, around 95% detected once. Material: naive CD4+ T cells sorted from blood. Documented subset: CD45RA+ positively selected. Every receptor here comes from a man between 18 and 35 years old in good health.

Regarding this clone: This same CDR3 is encoded by further DNA sequences in the sample. V and J are TRBV19 and TRBJ1-4; D is ambiguous. The ends were cut back, 3 bases at V and 7 bases at J, with 3 bases in the middle. The V gene's germline CDR1 is LNHDA and CDR2 SQIVND (reference sequence). The CDR3 has 11 residues. The chain's CDR3 is CASSISEKLFF. For the CDR3, the DNA is TGTGCCAGTAGTATTAGTGAAAAACTGTTTTTT.

V gene TRBV2 combines with J gene TRBJ1-5, with 9 bases matching TRBD1. CDR1 is SNHLY and CDR2 is FYNNEI in the germline V gene. The CDR3 consists of 14 residues. V was pared by 6 bases and J by 6 bases, with 6 bases of the junction left unmatched. CDR3 DNA: TGTGCCAGCAGGGGGACAGGGTATAGTCAGCCCCAGCATTTT. This codes for CASRGTGYSQPQHF.

The chain has TRBV29-1 and TRBJ2-2; D is uncertain. The CDR3 covers 12 residues. CDR1 and CDR2 from the germline V gene are SQVTM and ANQGSEA. V was cut by 7 bases and J by 3 bases, with 9 bases left in between. CDR3 sequence (DNA): TGCAGCGCCGCTCCCGACACCGGGGAGCTGTTTTTT. It yields the protein CSAAPDTGELFF.

The chain links TRBV7-2 to TRBJ2-1; 10 nucleotides agree with TRBD2. The CDR3 is 15 amino acids. CDR1 and CDR2 from the germline V gene are SGHTA and FQGNSA. The V gene end was trimmed by 5 bases and the J gene end by 3 bases; junction bases not matched to a gene: 4. CDR3 nucleotide sequence: TGTGCCAGCAGCCAGGGACTAGCGATCTACAATGAGCAGTTCTTC. The encoded protein is CASSQGLAIYNEQFF.

This rearrangement joins TRBV18 to TRBJ1-1; 9 bases match TRBD1. Germline V CDR1 and CDR2: KGHSH, LQKENI. This CDR3 contains 13 residues. V gave up 3 bases and J gave up 8 bases; unmatched junction bases: 4. The CDR3 loop is CASSPKDRGEAFF. CDR3 sequence (DNA): TGTGCCAGCTCACCCAAGGACAGGGGAGAAGCTTTCTTT.

This chain joins TRBV11-3 and TRBJ2-7; perhaps TRBD1 as D (5 bases). The V end lost 0 bases, the J end lost 0 bases, and 6 bases lay between the germline ends. CDR1 is SGHNT and CDR2 is YENEEA in the germline V gene. The CDR3 has 14 residues. The CDR3 nucleotides are TGTGCCAGCAGCTTAGACCAGGGCTCCTACGAGCAGTACTTC. It yields the protein CASSLDQGSYEQYF.

This clone was picked up one time. The chain is built from TRBV4-2 and TRBJ2-7, with D perhaps TRBD1 (6 bases). Trimming took 1 base from V and 3 from J, leaving 13 bases between them. Germline V gene data show CDR1 as LGHNA and CDR2 as YNFKEQ. The CDR3 consists of 15 residues. The CDR3 loop is CASSQGSGDIYEQYF. In DNA, the CDR3 is TGTGCCAGCAGCCAAGGGTCTGGGGACATCTACGAGCAGTACTTC.

A remark on this clone: This may stem from a read error, because a much larger clone lies one nucleotide away. Other DNA sequences of this sample code for an identical CDR3. The chain has TRBV10-1 and TRBJ2-5, with D hard to call. The CDR3 is 11 amino acids. The germline V gene has CDR1 WNHNN and CDR2 SYGVQD (reference sequence). Trimming removed 3 bases from V and 5 bases from J, with 4 bases in between. CDR3 DNA sequence: TGCGCCAGCAGTGACGGGGAGACCCAGTACTTC. It is translated as CASSDGETQYF.

This chain links TRBV2 with TRBJ2-5; no firm D call. Germline V gene lookup returns CDR1 SNHLY and CDR2 FYNNEI. V lost 7 bases and J lost 7, with 16 bases in between. The CDR3 runs to 13 residues. The DNA for the CDR3 is TGTGCCAGCAACCAAGACCCGGCCCGGACCCAGTACTTC. Translating it yields CASNQDPARTQYF.

V gene TRBV11-2 combines with J gene TRBJ2-1, with a possible D match to TRBD2 (5 bases). CDR1 and CDR2 from the germline V gene are SGHAT and FQNNGV. Trimming cost V 2 bases and J 2 bases, with 13 bases left between them. This CDR3 has 16 amino acids. CDR3 DNA: TGTGCCAGCAGCTTAAATGGCGGACTTACCTACAATGAGCAGTTCTTC. Protein sequence: CASSLNGGLTYNEQFF.

This clone was counted once. The gene calls are TRBV28 and TRBJ2-2; 7 bases agree with TRBD1. J was trimmed by 1 base and V by 6 bases; bases with no gene match: 11. There are 17 residues in the CDR3. CDR1 MDHEN and CDR2 SYDVKM come from the germline V gene. The CDR3 protein is CASSPMDRSQNTGELFF. The CDR3 DNA is TGTGCCAGCAGCCCGATGGACAGGTCGCAGAACACCGGGGAGCTGTTTTTT. Filled out from reference TRBV28 and TRBJ2-2, the complete variable domain reads DVKVTQSSRYLVKRTGEKVFLECVQDMDHENMFWYRQDPGLGLRLIYFSYDVKMKEKGDIPEGYSVSREKKERFSLILESASTNQTSMYLCASSPMDRSQNTGELFFGEGSRLTVL.

V usage is TRBV7-2 and J usage is TRBJ1-1; D not resolved. The germline gives CDR1 SGHTA, CDR2 FQGNSA. This CDR3 contains 14 residues. V was shortened by 2 bases and J by 4 bases, with 11 bases between the two germline ends. CDR3 DNA sequence: TGTGCCAGCAGCTTAAAAGGGCTCGGCACTGAAGCTTTCTTT. It translates to CASSLKGLGTEAFF.

The gene calls are TRBV19 and TRBJ1-2; no definite D call. Trimming shortened V by 7 bases and J by 2 bases, and 14 bases separated the two germline ends. The CDR3 runs 14 residues. Germline CDR1 and CDR2: LNHDA and SQIVND (reference sequence). The CDR3, as DNA: TGTGCCAGTATCGGGCTTGGAGGGAACTATGGCTACACCTTC. Amino acid sequence: CASIGLGGNYGYTF.

Note on this clone: This sample includes further DNA sequences coding for the same CDR3. The chain employs TRBV28 and TRBJ1-3; TRBD1 might be the D (6 bases). The V gene lost 8 bases and the J gene lost 4 bases, with 9 bases spanning the gap. CDR1 MDHEN and CDR2 SYDVKM come from the germline V gene. The CDR3 totals 12 residues. CDR3 in DNA: TGTGCCAGCGGAGGGGGAGGAAACACCATATATTTT. Protein: CASGGGGNTIYF.

The V gene is TRBV11-2, the J gene TRBJ1-6, with D possibly being TRBD1 (5 bases). Germline loops: CDR1 SGHAT, CDR2 FQNNGV. Trimming cost V 3 bases and J 7 bases, with 13 bases left between them. The CDR3 sequence is 15 residues long. The CDR3 nucleotides read TGTGCCAGCAGCTTGCATGACAGAGACAATTCACCCCTCCACTTT. It codes for CASSLHDRDNSPLHF.

The gene calls are TRBV5-1 and TRBJ2-5; D unclear. The CDR3 totals 14 residues. The V gene's germline CDR1 is SGHRS and CDR2 YFSETQ. V was cut by 5 bases and J by 5 bases, with 16 bases left in between. Written as DNA, the CDR3 is TGCGCCAGCAGGCCAGACAATGGTTTGGAGACCCAGTACTTC. Translation: CASRPDNGLETQYF.